This TCR beta chain was found in a study of cytomegalovirus exposure and HLA in healthy donors. Use of 60 Vbeta and 13 Jbeta primers characterized the PCR. Assay: immunoSEQ multiplex PCR; the TCRdb copy retains only in-frame clones and omits some. The sample holds approximately 160,000 clones, less than 85% seen once. Trimming left V 4 bases short and J 5 bases short, with 14 bases between. CDR1 is SQVTM and CDR2 is ANQGSEA in the germline V gene. The CDR3 sequence is 13 residues long. The chain has TRBV29-1 and TRBJ2-5; D is uncertain. The sample was PBMCs. The TCR comes from a male donor in good health and CMV-seronegative. The CDR3 loop reads CSVANSALETQYF. CDR3 sequence (DNA): TGCAGCGTTGCGAACAGTGCTTTGGAGACCCAGTACTTC. Looking up the rest from reference TRBV29-1 and TRBJ2-5 gives the full variable domain: SAVISQKPSRDICQRGTSLTIQCQVDSQVTMMFWYRQQPGQSLTLIATANQGSEATYESGFVIDKFPISRPNLTFSTLTVSNMSPEDSSIYLCSVANSALETQYFGPGTRLLVL.